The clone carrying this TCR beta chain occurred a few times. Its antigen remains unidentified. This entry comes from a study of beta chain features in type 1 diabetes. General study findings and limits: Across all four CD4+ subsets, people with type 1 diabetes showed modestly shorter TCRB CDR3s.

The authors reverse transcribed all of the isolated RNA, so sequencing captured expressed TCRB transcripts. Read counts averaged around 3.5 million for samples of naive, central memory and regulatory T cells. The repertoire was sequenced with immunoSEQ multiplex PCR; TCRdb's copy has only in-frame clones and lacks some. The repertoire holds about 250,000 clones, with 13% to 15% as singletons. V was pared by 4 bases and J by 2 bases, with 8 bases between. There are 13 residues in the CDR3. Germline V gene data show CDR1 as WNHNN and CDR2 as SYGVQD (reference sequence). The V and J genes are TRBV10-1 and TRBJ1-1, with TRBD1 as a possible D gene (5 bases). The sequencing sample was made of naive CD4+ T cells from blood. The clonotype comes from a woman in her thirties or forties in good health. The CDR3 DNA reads TGCGCCAGCAGTGGACAGCCTAACACTGAAGCTTTCTTT. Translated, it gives CASSGQPNTEAFF.